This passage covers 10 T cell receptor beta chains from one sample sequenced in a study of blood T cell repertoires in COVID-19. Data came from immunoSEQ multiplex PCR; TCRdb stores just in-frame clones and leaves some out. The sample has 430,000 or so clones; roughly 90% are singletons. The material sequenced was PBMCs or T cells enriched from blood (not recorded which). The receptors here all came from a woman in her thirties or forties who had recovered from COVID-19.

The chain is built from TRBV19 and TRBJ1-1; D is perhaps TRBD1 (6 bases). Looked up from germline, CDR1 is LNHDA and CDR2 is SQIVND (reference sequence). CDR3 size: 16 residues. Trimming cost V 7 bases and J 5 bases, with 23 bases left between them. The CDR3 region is CASTLSGGPRGTEAFF. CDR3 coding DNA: TGTGCCAGTACCCTATCGGGGGGGCCTCGCGGGACTGAAGCTTTCTTT.

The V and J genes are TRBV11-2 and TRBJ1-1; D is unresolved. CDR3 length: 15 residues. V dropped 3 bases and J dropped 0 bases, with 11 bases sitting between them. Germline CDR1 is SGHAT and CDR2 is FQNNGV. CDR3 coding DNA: TGTGCCAGCAGCTTCTCCCTTCTTATGAACACTGAAGCTTTCTTT. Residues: CASSFSLLMNTEAFF. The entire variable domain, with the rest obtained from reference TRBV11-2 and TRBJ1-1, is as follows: EAGVAQSPRYKIIEKRQSVAFWCNPISGHATLYWYQQILGQGPKLLIQFQNNGVVDDSQLPKDRFSAERLKGVDSTLKIQPAKLEDSAVYLCASSFSLLMNTEAFFGQGTRLTVV.

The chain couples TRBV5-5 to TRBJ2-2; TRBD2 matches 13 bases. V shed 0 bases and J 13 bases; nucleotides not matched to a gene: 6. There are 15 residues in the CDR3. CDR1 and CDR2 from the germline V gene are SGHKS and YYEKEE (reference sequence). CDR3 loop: CASSLERTSGSGLFF. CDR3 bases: TGTGCCAGCAGCTTGGAAAGGACTAGCGGGAGCGGGCTGTTTTTT. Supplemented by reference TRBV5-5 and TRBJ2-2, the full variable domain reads DAGVTQSPTHLIKTRGQQVTLRCSPISGHKSVSWYQQVLGQGPQFIFQYYEKEERGRGNFPDRFSARQFPNYSSELNVNALLLGDSALYLCASSLERTSGSGLFFGEGSRLTVL.

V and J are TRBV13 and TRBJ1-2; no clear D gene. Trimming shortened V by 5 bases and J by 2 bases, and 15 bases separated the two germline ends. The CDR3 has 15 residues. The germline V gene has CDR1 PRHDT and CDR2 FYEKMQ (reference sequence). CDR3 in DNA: TGTGCCAGCAGCCTCCCTCGGACGGGAAACTATGGCTACACCTTC. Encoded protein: CASSLPRTGNYGYTF.

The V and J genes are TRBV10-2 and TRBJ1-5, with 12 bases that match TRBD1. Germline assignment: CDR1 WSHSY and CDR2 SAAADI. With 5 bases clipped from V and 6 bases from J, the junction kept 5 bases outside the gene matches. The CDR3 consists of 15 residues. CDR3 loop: CASSQGQGAGQPQHF. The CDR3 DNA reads TGCGCCAGCAGTCAGGGACAGGGGGCTGGTCAGCCCCAGCATTTT.

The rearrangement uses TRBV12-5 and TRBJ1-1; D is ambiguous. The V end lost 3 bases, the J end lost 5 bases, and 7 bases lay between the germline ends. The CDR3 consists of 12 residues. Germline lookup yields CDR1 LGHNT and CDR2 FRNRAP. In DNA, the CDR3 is TGTGCTAGTGGTTTTTCGGAGACTGAAGCTTTCTTT. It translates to CASGFSETEAFF.

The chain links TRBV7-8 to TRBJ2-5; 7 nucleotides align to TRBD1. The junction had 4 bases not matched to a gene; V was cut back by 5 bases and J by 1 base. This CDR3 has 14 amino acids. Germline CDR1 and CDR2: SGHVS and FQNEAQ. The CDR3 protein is CASSEQGSQETQYF. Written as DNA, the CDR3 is TGTGCCAGCAGCGAACAGGGGAGCCAAGAGACCCAGTACTTC.

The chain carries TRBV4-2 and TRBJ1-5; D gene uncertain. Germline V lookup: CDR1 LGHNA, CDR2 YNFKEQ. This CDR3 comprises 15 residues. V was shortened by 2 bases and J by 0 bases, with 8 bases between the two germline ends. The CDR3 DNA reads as TGTGCCAGCAGCCAAACAGCTAATAGCAATCAGCCCCAGCATTTT. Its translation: CASSQTANSNQPQHF.

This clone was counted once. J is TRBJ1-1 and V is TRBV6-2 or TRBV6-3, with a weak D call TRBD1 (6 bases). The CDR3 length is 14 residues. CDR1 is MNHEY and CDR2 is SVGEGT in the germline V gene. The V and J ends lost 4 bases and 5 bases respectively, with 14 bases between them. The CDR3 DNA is TGTGCCAGCAGTTGGGGGGGGCGCAGGACTGAAGCTTTCTTT. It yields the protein CASSWGGRRTEAFF.

The CDR3 DNA reads TGCGCCAGCAGCTTCCAGCGTGGAGGCGACCGGAATTCACCCCTCCACTTT. Its protein is CASSFQRGGDRNSPLHF. The gene calls are TRBV5-1 and TRBJ1-6, with D hard to call. The CDR3 loop spans 17 amino acids. V dropped 2 bases and J dropped 7 bases, with 19 bases sitting between them. The V gene's germline CDR1 is SGHRS and CDR2 YFSETQ.